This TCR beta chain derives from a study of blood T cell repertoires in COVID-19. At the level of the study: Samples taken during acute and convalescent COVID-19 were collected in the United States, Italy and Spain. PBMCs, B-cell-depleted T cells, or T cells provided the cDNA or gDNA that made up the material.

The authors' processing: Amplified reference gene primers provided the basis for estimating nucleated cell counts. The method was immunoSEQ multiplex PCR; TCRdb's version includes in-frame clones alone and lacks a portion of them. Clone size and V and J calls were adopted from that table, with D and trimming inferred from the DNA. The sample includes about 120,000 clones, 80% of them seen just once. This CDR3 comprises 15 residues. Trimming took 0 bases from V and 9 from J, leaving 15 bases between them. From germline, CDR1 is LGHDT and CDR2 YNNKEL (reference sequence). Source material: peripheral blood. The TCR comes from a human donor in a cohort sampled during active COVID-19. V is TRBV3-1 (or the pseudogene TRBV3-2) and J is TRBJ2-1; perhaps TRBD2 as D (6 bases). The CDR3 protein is CASSQDHIGRGEQFF. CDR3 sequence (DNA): TGTGCCAGCAGCCAAGATCATATCGGGAGAGGTGAGCAGTTCTTC.